Listed here are 23 T cell receptor beta chains from one sample, sequenced in a study of cytomegalovirus exposure and HLA in healthy donors. The PCR ran on 60 Vbeta and 13 Jbeta primers. Assay used: immunoSEQ multiplex PCR; TCRdb lists only in-frame clones, some missing. This sample has about 140,000 clones, with about three quarters found just once. Material: PBMCs. The receptors derive from a female donor in good health and CMV-seronegative.

The gene calls are TRBV30 and TRBJ2-1; 13 bases align to TRBD2. This CDR3 spans 13 amino acids. In germline, CDR1 is GTSNPN, CDR2 SVGIG (reference sequence). J lost 9 bases, V lost 8 bases, and 7 bases had no gene match. CDR3 sequence: CARDGLAGVEQFF. The DNA of the CDR3 is TGTGCCCGGGACGGACTAGCGGGAGTTGAGCAGTTCTTC.

The chain carries TRBV6-1 and TRBJ1-4; D remains unclear. Per the germline V gene, CDR1 is MNHNS and CDR2 is SASEGT. Between the trimmed V and J ends, which lost 2 bases and 7 bases, there was a span of 14 bases. The length of the CDR3 is 15 residues. CDR3 in amino acids: CASSEWGDLPEKLFF. The DNA for the CDR3 is TGTGCCAGCAGTGAATGGGGAGACCTCCCTGAAAAACTGTTTTTT.

Worth noting for this clone: Other nucleotide sequences in the sample specify the same CDR3. The genes are TRBV5-1 and TRBJ2-3, with TRBD2 matching over 7 bases. CDR3 length: 14 residues. In germline, CDR1 is SGHRS, CDR2 YFSETQ. The V gene end was trimmed by 0 bases and the J gene end by 2 bases; junction bases not matched to a gene: 0. The CDR3 region is CASSLERDTDTQYF. CDR3 bases: TGCGCCAGCAGCTTGGAGCGGGACACAGATACGCAGTATTTT.

The gene calls are TRBV28 and TRBJ2-7; 7 bases agree with TRBD1. The germline V gene has CDR1 MDHEN and CDR2 SYDVKM. The V and J ends lost 5 bases and 7 bases, in that order; junction bases with no gene match: 2. CDR3 length: 11 residues. CDR3 coding DNA: TGTGCCAGCAGTCGGACAGGAGAGCAGTACTTC. Translated: CASSRTGEQYF.

This chain connects TRBV30 to TRBJ1-2; 7 bases line up with TRBD1. The CDR3 loop spans 13 amino acids. Germline CDR1 is GTSNPN and CDR2 is SVGIG (reference sequence). The V gene end was trimmed by 3 bases and the J gene end by 4 bases; junction bases not matched to a gene: 5. The chain's CDR3 is CAWSSGQPYGYTF. The CDR3 region has the DNA TGTGCCTGGAGCTCGGGACAGCCCTATGGCTACACCTTC. The whole variable domain, remainder taken from reference TRBV30 and TRBJ1-2, is SQTIHQWPATLVQPVGSPLSLECTVEGTSNPNLYWYRQAAGRGLQLLFYSVGIGQISSEVPQNLSASRPQDRQFILSSKKLLLSDSGFYLCAWSSGQPYGYTFGSGTRLTVV.

This chain connects TRBV19 to TRBJ1-3, with D unclear. Per the germline V gene, CDR1 is LNHDA and CDR2 is SQIVND (reference sequence). V lost 5 bases to trimming and J lost 0 bases, with 14 bases between them. The CDR3 extends over 16 amino acids. This chain's CDR3 is CASSSEGGHSGNTIYF. Here the CDR3 DNA reads TGTGCCAGTAGTTCCGAGGGTGGCCACTCTGGAAACACCATATATTTT. Together with reference TRBV19 and TRBJ1-3, the CDR3 gives the full variable domain: DGGITQSPKYLFRKEGQNVTLSCEQNLNHDAMYWYRQDPGQGLRLIYYSQIVNDFQKGDIAEGYSVSREKKESFPLTVTSAQKNPTAFYLCASSSEGGHSGNTIYFGEGSWLTVV.

The chain combines TRBV5-5 with TRBJ2-6; 7 positions agree with TRBD1. The CDR3 is 15 amino acids. From germline, CDR1 is SGHKS and CDR2 YYEKEE (reference sequence). Losses at the gene ends were 7 bases for V and 1 base for J; bases not matched to a gene: 5. CDR3 amino acids: CASRDRRSGANVLTF. The CDR3 region has the DNA TGTGCCAGCCGGGACAGACGTTCTGGGGCCAACGTCCTGACTTTC.

In this sample, this clone turned up once. This chain uses TRBV2 with TRBJ2-7; maybe TRBD1 (5 bases). The CDR3 has 12 amino acids. Germline assignment: CDR1 SNHLY and CDR2 FYNNEI. V was trimmed by 4 bases and J by 3 bases, leaving 7 bases between them. The CDR3 protein is CASSGQGYEQYF. CDR3 bases: TGTGCCAGCAGTGGGCAGGGCTACGAGCAGTACTTC.

The chain is built from TRBV2 and TRBJ2-5, with a tentative D call TRBD1 (5 bases). The CDR3 is 11 amino acids. Trimming removed 6 bases at V and 10 bases at J, with 12 bases between. Germline V lookup: CDR1 SNHLY, CDR2 FYNNEI. The CDR3 loop reads CASSEDTDQYF. CDR3 nucleotide sequence: TGTGCCAGCAGCGAGGACACCGACCAGTACTTC. Filled out from reference TRBV2 and TRBJ2-5, the complete variable domain reads EPEVTQTPSHQVTQMGQEVILRCVPISNHLYFYWYRQILGQKVEFLVSFYNNEISEKSEIFDDQFSVERPDGSNFTLKIRSTKLEDSAMYFCASSEDTDQYFGPGTRLLVL.

The chain carries TRBV27 and TRBJ1-4; unclear D gene. Germline values: CDR1 MNHEY, CDR2 SMNVEV (reference sequence). V dropped 3 bases and J dropped 5 bases, with 13 bases sitting between them. The CDR3 totals 15 residues. CDR3 amino acids: CASSFLLGANEKLFF. The CDR3 bases are TGTGCCAGCAGTTTCCTCTTGGGAGCAAATGAAAAACTGTTTTTT.

V usage is TRBV30 and J usage is TRBJ1-1; TRBD1 matches 9 bases. With V trimmed by 3 bases and J by 6 bases, 11 bases remained unmatched. Germline assignment: CDR1 GTSNPN and CDR2 SVGIG (reference sequence). This CDR3 comprises 15 residues. The CDR3 nucleotides read TGTGCCTGGAGACCCGGGACAGGGAGAGTAGCTGAAGCTTTCTTT. Its translation is CAWRPGTGRVAEAFF. Full variable domain (outside the CDR3, taken from reference TRBV30 and TRBJ1-1): SQTIHQWPATLVQPVGSPLSLECTVEGTSNPNLYWYRQAAGRGLQLLFYSVGIGQISSEVPQNLSASRPQDRQFILSSKKLLLSDSGFYLCAWRPGTGRVAEAFFGQGTRLTVV.

The chain recombines TRBV29-1 with TRBJ2-7; 12 bases map to TRBD1. Germline trimming cut 6 bases from V and 2 bases from J; bases unmatched to any gene: 5. CDR1 and CDR2 from the germline V gene are SQVTM and ANQGSEA. The CDR3 consists of 14 residues. CDR3 sequence: CSVVGTGGPYEQYF. The CDR3 bases are TGCAGCGTCGTCGGGACAGGGGGCCCCTACGAGCAGTACTTC.

The count of this clone is one. For the CDR3, the DNA is TGTGCCAGCAGTTTAGTGGGCAACGGAGGAAACACCATATATTTT. Translating gives CASSLVGNGGNTIYF. The J gene is TRBJ1-3, the V gene TRBV28, with unresolved D. Deletions cut 2 bases from V and 4 bases from J, with 12 bases between. Looked up from germline, CDR1 is MDHEN and CDR2 is SYDVKM. CDR3 length: 15 residues. The complete variable domain, with remaining parts taken from reference TRBV28 and TRBJ1-3, reads DVKVTQSSRYLVKRTGEKVFLECVQDMDHENMFWYRQDPGLGLRLIYFSYDVKMKEKGDIPEGYSVSREKKERFSLILESASTNQTSMYLCASSLVGNGGNTIYFGEGSWLTVV.

A word on this clone: Other DNA sequences in the same sample also yield this CDR3. This chain links TRBV6-5 with TRBJ2-7; TRBD1 is a possible D gene (6 bases). Germline lookup yields CDR1 MNHEY and CDR2 SVGAGI. This CDR3 has 13 amino acids. V was trimmed by 0 bases and J by 4 bases, leaving 7 bases between them. The CDR3 DNA is TGTGCCAGCAGTTACTCGAGGGGGTACGAGCAGTACTTC. Its protein product is CASSYSRGYEQYF.

The V gene is TRBV7-9, the J gene TRBJ2-7, with a possible D match to TRBD1 (5 bases). The V gene's germline CDR1 is SEHNR and CDR2 FQNEAQ (reference sequence). The CDR3 length is 12 residues. Trimming cost V 5 bases and J 3 bases, with 8 bases left between them. CDR3 residues: CASSPDNYEQYF. CDR3 nucleotide sequence: TGTGCCAGCAGCCCGGACAACTACGAGCAGTACTTC.

In this sample, this clone turned up a few times. Its ends do not fully match the called genes, so a read error is possible. This chain uses TRBV7-7 with TRBJ2-2; no firm D call. This CDR3 is built from 13 residues. Germline V gene data show CDR1 as SSHAT and CDR2 as FNYEAQ (reference sequence). The CDR3 nucleotides are TGTGCTAGCAGCTTAGCTTTCTCCGGGGAGCTGTTTTTT. Its translation: CASSLAFSGELFF.

The chain couples TRBV7-9 to TRBJ1-5, with 9 positions matching TRBD1. CDR3 size: 15 residues. J gave up 1 base and V 4 bases, and 2 bases lay outside the gene matches. Germline V gene lookup returns CDR1 SEHNR and CDR2 FQNEAQ (reference sequence). The CDR3 reads CASSSGQGSNQPQHF. As DNA, the CDR3 is TGTGCCAGCAGCTCGGGACAGGGAAGCAATCAGCCCCAGCATTTT. Complete variable domain (other parts from reference TRBV7-9 and TRBJ1-5): DTGVSQNPRHKITKRGQNVTFRCDPISEHNRLYWYRQTLGQGPEFLTYFQNEAQLEKSRLLSDRFSAERPKGSFSTLEIQRTEQGDSAMYLCASSSGQGSNQPQHFGDGTRLSIL.

V and J are TRBV5-1 and TRBJ2-2; D is possibly TRBD1 (5 bases). Germline CDR1 and CDR2: SGHRS and YFSETQ. Trimming cost V 2 bases and J 5 bases, with 13 bases left between them. The CDR3 spans 15 residues. The CDR3 spells CASSFTQDKTGELFF. CDR3 nucleotides: TGCGCCAGCAGCTTTACACAGGATAAGACCGGGGAGCTGTTTTTT.

V is TRBV28 and J is TRBJ1-2; 9 positions agree with TRBD1. This CDR3 has 19 amino acids. Germline trimming cut 6 bases from V and 4 bases from J; bases unmatched to any gene: 21. Germline CDR1 MDHEN, CDR2 SYDVKM. The CDR3 nucleotides read TGTGCCAGCAGACTCGGGACAGGGTTGATGTGGGGGACGTCCTATGGCTACACCTTC. This gives the protein CASRLGTGLMWGTSYGYTF.

This clone was recorded a few times. This sequence joins TRBV10-1 and TRBJ1-1; TRBD1 matches 7 bases. The CDR3 runs 15 residues. Germline trimming cut 0 bases from V and 1 base from J; bases unmatched to any gene: 2. In germline, CDR1 is WNHNN, CDR2 SYGVQD (reference sequence). The CDR3 DNA reads as TGCGCCAGCAGTGAGTCGGGGGACAGGAACACTGAAGCTTTCTTT. This encodes CASSESGDRNTEAFF.

J is TRBJ2-1 and V is TRBV19; 8 positions match TRBD1. The germline V gene encodes CDR1 LNHDA and CDR2 SQIVND (reference sequence). There are 16 residues in the CDR3. V trimming: 1 base; J trimming: 1 base; junction bases outside the gene matches: 3. The CDR3 is CASSIGGQASYNEQFF. The CDR3 DNA reads TGTGCCAGTAGTATAGGGGGACAGGCGTCCTACAATGAGCAGTTCTTC.

DNA for the CDR3: TGTGCCAGCAGCCCCCCTTCGCCCCCGGAGCTTCCGGCTTTCTTT. Translated: CASSPPSPPELPAFF. This rearrangement joins TRBV7-3 to TRBJ1-1; no clear D gene. The CDR3 is 15 amino acids. Trimming took off 5 bases at V and 11 bases at J, with 24 bases between the two ends. Germline loops: CDR1 SGHTA, CDR2 FQGTGA.

The rearrangement uses TRBV29-1 and TRBJ1-1; 7 bases agree with TRBD1. The J segment lost 1 base and the V segment lost 7 bases, leaving 6 bases of the junction unmatched. Germline values: CDR1 SQVTM, CDR2 ANQGSEA. There are 13 residues in the CDR3. The CDR3 region has the DNA TGCAGCGCCATGGGACAGCAGAACACTGAAGCTTTCTTT. It is translated as CSAMGQQNTEAFF. The full variable domain, rest sourced from reference TRBV29-1 and TRBJ1-1, is SAVISQKPSRDICQRGTSLTIQCQVDSQVTMMFWYRQQPGQSLTLIATANQGSEATYESGFVIDKFPISRPNLTFSTLTVSNMSPEDSSIYLCSAMGQQNTEAFFGQGTRLTVV.